The present entry profiles one T cell receptor (beta chain) with its context. This CDR3 has 11 residues. Germline values: CDR1 MNHEY, CDR2 SVGAGI. Trimming pared 0 bases from V and 10 bases from J, leaving 7 bases between. This sample was included in a study of blood T cell repertoires in COVID-19. Study-level information: COVID-19 samples from acute and convalescent phases originated in the United States, Italy and Spain.

TCRdb's copy holds only in-frame clones and misses some; the assay was immunoSEQ multiplex PCR. The data hold some 200,000 clones, with around 82% observed a single time. The TCR comes from a woman aged 40 to 50 with acute COVID-19. Sequenced: PBMCs or T cells enriched from blood (not recorded which). The chain employs TRBV6-5 and TRBJ2-7; tentatively, D is TRBD1 (6 bases). The CDR3 nucleotides read TGTGCCAGCAGTTACTCGGGGGCACAGTACTTC. Protein: CASSYSGAQYF.